These 20 T cell receptor beta chains share one sample of origin, sequenced in a study of T cells after yellow fever vaccination (dated by TCRdb to about 2019). According to the study, the label for this sample's treatment or condition signals: live attenuated yellow fever vaccine strain. Libraries were built with 5' RACE. TCRdb lists the instrument as Illumina HiSeq 2500. The raw public data were reprocessed by TCRdb itself: fastp quality trimming at Q25, MiXCR clonotype calling, in-frame beta chains only. CDR3 protein duplicates are merged, each entry listing the most common genes and DNA. This sample comprises over 300,000 distinct CDR3 sequences, 6.8% of them detected only once. Over 15% of the sample lies in the top ten. This sample comprised PBMCs, obtained about 49 days after the first yellow fever vaccination. All receptors derive from a man younger than 35 who received the YFV17D yellow fever vaccine.

The chain links TRBV6-1 to TRBJ2-7; TRBD1 matches at 8 bases. The germline gives CDR1 MNHNS, CDR2 SASEGT. J lost 3 bases, V lost 1 base, and 2 bases had no gene match. The CDR3 runs 14 residues. In nucleotides, the CDR3 is TGTGCCAGCAGTGAAGGGACAGGGATCTACGAGCAGTACTTC. Amino acids: CASSEGTGIYEQYF.

This clonotype was detected only a few times. This chain joins TRBV3-1 and TRBJ1-1; TRBD1 is a possible D gene (5 bases). There are 12 residues in the CDR3. CDR1 and CDR2 from the germline V gene are LGHDT and YNNKEL (reference sequence). V dropped 8 bases and J dropped 0 bases, with 7 bases sitting between them. The chain's CDR3 is CASGTLNTEAFF. CDR3 in DNA: TGTGCCAGCGGGACGTTGAACACTGAAGCTTTCTTT. Drawing the rest from reference TRBV3-1 and TRBJ1-1, the complete variable domain is DTAVSQTPKYLVTQMGNDKSIKCEQNLGHDTMYWYKQDSKKFLKIMFSYNNKELIINETVPNRFSPKSPDKAHLNLHINSLELGDSAVYFCASGTLNTEAFFGQGTRLTVV.

This clonotype was observed a few times. The rearrangement links TRBV2 to TRBJ1-4; tentative D call: TRBD1 (6 bases). Trimming left V 6 bases short and J 0 bases short, with 11 bases between. Germline V gene sequence: CDR1 SNHLY, CDR2 FYNNEI. CDR3 length: 15 residues. In DNA form, the CDR3 reads TGTGCCAGCAGACACAGGGTGGCAACTAATGAAAAACTGTTTTTT. It yields the protein CASRHRVATNEKLFF.

This clonotype has more than one count but fewer than ten. The chain recombines TRBV6-2 or TRBV6-3 with TRBJ2-7, with 11 bases aligning to TRBD1. The CDR3 is made up of 13 amino acids. Germline CDR1 and CDR2: MNHEY and SVGEGT. J lost 5 bases, V lost 6 bases, and 3 bases had no gene match. The CDR3 region has the DNA TGTGCCAGCAGACGGACAGGGGGCGACGAGCAGTACGTC. Translation gives CASRRTGGDEQYV.

This clonotype was seen more than once but under ten times. V usage is TRBV6-1 and J usage is TRBJ2-3; 12 bases fit TRBD2. Trimming cost V 7 bases and J 2 bases; bases outside gene matches: 7. Per germline, CDR1 MNHNS and CDR2 SASEGT. CDR3 length: 16 residues. CDR3 region: CASNLLAGGSTDTQYF. In DNA, the CDR3 is TGTGCCAGCAACCTACTAGCGGGGGGCTCCACAGATACGCAGTATTTT.

In its sample, this clonotype was seen a few times. The genes are TRBV11-2 and TRBJ2-7; D is perhaps TRBD2 (6 bases). Per the germline V gene, CDR1 is SGHAT and CDR2 is FQNNGV. V lost 0 bases and J lost 3, with 18 bases in between. CDR3 length: 17 amino acids. For the CDR3, the DNA is TGTGCCAGCAGCTTAGACTTTGGCGGGGCATTCTACTACGAGCAGTACGTC. Translated: CASSLDFGGAFYYEQYV.

There are many counts of this clonotype. The J gene is TRBJ2-5, the V gene TRBV5-6; no definite D call. Trimming shortened V by 4 bases and J by 4 bases, and 8 bases separated the two germline ends. The CDR3 spans 12 residues. In germline, CDR1 is SGHDT, CDR2 YYEEEE. The CDR3 protein is CASSDPGETQYF. In DNA, the CDR3 is TGTGCCAGCAGCGATCCGGGAGAGACCCAGTACTTC.

This clonotype has a handful of counts. The rearrangement joins TRBV7-4 to TRBJ2-1; 8 positions agree with TRBD2. After removal of 0 bases from V and 4 bases from J, the junction contained 11 bases not matched to a gene. Germline CDR1 reads SGHVT; CDR2 reads SQSDAQ. This CDR3 is built from 18 residues. This chain's CDR3 is CASSLAPTAGRAYNEQFF. CDR3 nucleotides: TGTGCCAGCAGCTTAGCCCCGACAGCCGGGAGGGCATACAATGAGCAGTTCTTC.

This clonotype was recorded a few times. This chain links TRBV5-1 with TRBJ1-2; D gene uncertain. This CDR3 spans 13 amino acids. Trimming removed 0 bases from V and 8 bases from J, with 11 bases in between. Germline assignment: CDR1 SGHRS and CDR2 YFSETQ. CDR3 region: CASSLVGSRGYTF. DNA for the CDR3: TGCGCCAGCAGCTTGGTGGGCAGTCGGGGCTACACCTTC.

This clonotype showed up just a few times. The chain uses TRBV4-3 and TRBJ2-5; no clear D gene. The CDR3 runs 15 residues. V gave up 0 bases and J gave up 4 bases, with 12 bases separating them. The germline V gene has CDR1 LGHNA and CDR2 YSLEER. The CDR3 DNA is TGCGCCAGCAGCCAAGATCTTCGGTTCCCAGAGACCCAGTACTTC. It yields the protein CASSQDLRFPETQYF.

This chain's CDR3 is CSGRGGAGTEAFF. CDR3 coding DNA: TGCAGTGGTCGGGGAGGGGCGGGGACTGAAGCTTTCTTT. The chain joins TRBV20-1 to TRBJ1-1, with D possibly TRBD1 on 5 matching bases. The ends were cut back, 7 bases at V and 5 bases at J, with 17 bases in the middle. This CDR3 has 13 amino acids. Germline values: CDR1 DFQATT, CDR2 SNEGSKA (reference sequence).

This clonotype was recorded a few times. This chain uses TRBV29-1 with TRBJ1-1; D is unresolved. The germline V gene has CDR1 SQVTM and CDR2 ANQGSEA. Trimming cost V 5 bases and J 7 bases, with 14 bases left between them. This CDR3 region has 12 residues. CDR3 protein: CSVLALAVEAFF. DNA of the CDR3: TGCAGCGTTCTCGCTCTCGCGGTTGAAGCTTTCTTT.

The genes are TRBV19 and TRBJ2-3; D remains ambiguous. Germline values: CDR1 LNHDA, CDR2 SQIVND (reference sequence). With 6 bases removed from V and 5 bases from J, the gap between germline ends came to 9 bases. CDR3 length equals 12 residues. The CDR3 here is CASSWDEDTQYF. The CDR3 DNA is TGTGCCAGTAGCTGGGATGAAGATACGCAGTATTTT.

This clonotype was counted ten times or more. The chain carries TRBV12-3 or TRBV12-4 and TRBJ2-2; TRBD1 aligns across 8 bases. The CDR3 length is 14 residues. The V and J ends lost 6 bases and 6 bases, in that order; junction bases with no gene match: 6. CDR3 amino acids: CASSSDRAPGELFF. DNA of the CDR3: TGTGCCAGCAGCTCGGACAGGGCTCCCGGGGAGCTGTTTTTT.

This clonotype has only a few counts. The chain carries TRBV10-3 and TRBJ2-7, with 12 bases identical to TRBD1. The CDR3 runs to 17 residues. The V gene end was trimmed by 8 bases and the J gene end by 0 bases; junction bases not matched to a gene: 11. Germline V gene lookup returns CDR1 ENHRY and CDR2 SYGVKD. The CDR3 loop reads CAIAPGQGAGSSYEQYF. As DNA, the CDR3 is TGTGCCATCGCTCCGGGACAGGGGGCTGGGAGCTCCTACGAGCAGTACTTC.

The chain couples TRBV5-5 to TRBJ1-5; 7 nucleotides match TRBD1. Germline-derived CDR1 and CDR2 are SGHKS and YYEKEE (reference sequence). Losses at the gene ends were 4 bases for V and 1 base for J; bases not matched to a gene: 8. This CDR3 has 16 amino acids. CDR3 coding DNA: TGTGCCAGCAGCCTTTCGGAGACAGGGAGCAATCAGCCCCAGCATTTT. This encodes CASSLSETGSNQPQHF.

This clonotype was counted at least ten times. This sequence joins TRBV5-5 and TRBJ2-3; TRBD2 is a possible D gene (6 bases). The CDR3 runs 16 residues. With 2 bases removed from V and 3 bases from J, the gap between germline ends came to 16 bases. Germline CDR1 SGHKS, CDR2 YYEKEE (reference sequence). The CDR3: CASSLWTTRITDTQYF. CDR3 nucleotide sequence: TGTGCCAGCAGCTTATGGACTACTCGAATTACAGATACGCAGTATTTT. The full variable domain, with the rest looked up from reference TRBV5-5 and TRBJ2-3, is DAGVTQSPTHLIKTRGQQVTLRCSPISGHKSVSWYQQVLGQGPQFIFQYYEKEERGRGNFPDRFSARQFPNYSSELNVNALLLGDSALYLCASSLWTTRITDTQYFGPGTRLTVL.

This chain links TRBV6-2 or TRBV6-3 with TRBJ2-2; D may be TRBD2 (5 bases). The CDR3 totals 18 residues. Trimming removed 3 bases at V and 7 bases at J, with 24 bases between. Germline V CDR1 and CDR2: MNHEY, SVGEGT. CDR3 region: CASSYFPRGLPVVGELFF. The CDR3 nucleotides read TGTGCCAGCAGTTATTTCCCCCGTGGACTCCCCGTAGTCGGGGAGCTGTTTTTT.

The chain is built from TRBV6-5 and TRBJ1-6; D not certain. The V gene's germline CDR1 is MNHEY and CDR2 SVGAGI. The V gene lost 4 bases and the J gene lost 0 bases, with 10 bases spanning the gap. The CDR3 runs to 16 residues. In DNA, the CDR3 is TGTGCCAGCAGTTTCTTGACGAGCTCCTATAATTCACCCCTCCACTTT. Amino acid sequence: CASSFLTSSYNSPLHF.

This clonotype was observed a handful of times. This CDR3 is CASSTGTKYEQYF. The CDR3 DNA follows: TGTGCCAGCAGTACAGGGACTAAATACGAGCAGTACTTC. V usage is TRBV5-4 and J usage is TRBJ2-7, with a weak D call TRBD2 (7 bases). Between the trimmed V and J ends, which lost 5 bases and 4 bases, there was a span of 13 bases. This CDR3 contains 13 residues. Germline CDR1 is SGHNT and CDR2 is YYREEE (reference sequence).